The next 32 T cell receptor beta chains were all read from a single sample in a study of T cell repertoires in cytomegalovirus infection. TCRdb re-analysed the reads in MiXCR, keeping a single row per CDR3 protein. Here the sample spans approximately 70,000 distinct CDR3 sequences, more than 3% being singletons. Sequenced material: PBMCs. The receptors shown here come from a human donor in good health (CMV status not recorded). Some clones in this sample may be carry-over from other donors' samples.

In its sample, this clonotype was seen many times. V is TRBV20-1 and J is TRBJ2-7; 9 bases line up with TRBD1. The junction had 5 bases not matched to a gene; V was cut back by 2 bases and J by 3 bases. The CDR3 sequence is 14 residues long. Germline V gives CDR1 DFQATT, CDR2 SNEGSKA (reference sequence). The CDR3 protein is CSARRDRDYYEQYF. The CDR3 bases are TGCAGTGCTAGAAGGGACAGGGACTACTACGAGCAGTACTTC.

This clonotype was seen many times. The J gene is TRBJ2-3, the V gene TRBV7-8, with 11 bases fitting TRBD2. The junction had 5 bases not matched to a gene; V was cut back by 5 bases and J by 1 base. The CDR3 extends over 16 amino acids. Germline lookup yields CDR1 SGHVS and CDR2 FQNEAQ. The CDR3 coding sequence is TGTGCCAGCAGCCGCCATAGCGGGGGGGGCACAGATACGCAGTATTTT. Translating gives CASSRHSGGGTDTQYF. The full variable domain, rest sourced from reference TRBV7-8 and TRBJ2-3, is GAGVSQSPRYKVAKRGQDVALRCDPISGHVSLFWYQQALGQGPEFLTYFQNEAQLDKSGLPSDRFFAERPEGSVSTLKIQRTQQEDSAVYLCASSRHSGGGTDTQYFGPGTRLTVL.

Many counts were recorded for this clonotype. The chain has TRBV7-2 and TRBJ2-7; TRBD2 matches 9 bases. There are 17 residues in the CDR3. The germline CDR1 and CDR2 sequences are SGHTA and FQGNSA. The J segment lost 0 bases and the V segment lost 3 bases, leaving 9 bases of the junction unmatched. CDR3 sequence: CASSFMSGGSISYEQYF. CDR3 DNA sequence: TGTGCCAGCAGCTTTATGAGCGGGGGGTCCATCTCCTACGAGCAGTACTTC.

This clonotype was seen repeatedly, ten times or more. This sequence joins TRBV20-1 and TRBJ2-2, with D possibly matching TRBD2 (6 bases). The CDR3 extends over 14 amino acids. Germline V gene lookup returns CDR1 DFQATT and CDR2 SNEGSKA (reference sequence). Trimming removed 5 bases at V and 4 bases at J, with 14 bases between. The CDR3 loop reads CSAHNGGGTGELFF. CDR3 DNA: TGCAGTGCTCATAACGGGGGAGGCACCGGGGAGCTGTTTTTT.

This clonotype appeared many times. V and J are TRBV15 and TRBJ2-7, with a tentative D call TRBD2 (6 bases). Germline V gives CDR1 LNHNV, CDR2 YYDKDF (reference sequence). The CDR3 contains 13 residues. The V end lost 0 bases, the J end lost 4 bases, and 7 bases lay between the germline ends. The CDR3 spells CATSRDSGYEQYF. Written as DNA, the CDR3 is TGTGCCACCAGCAGAGATAGCGGATACGAGCAGTACTTC.

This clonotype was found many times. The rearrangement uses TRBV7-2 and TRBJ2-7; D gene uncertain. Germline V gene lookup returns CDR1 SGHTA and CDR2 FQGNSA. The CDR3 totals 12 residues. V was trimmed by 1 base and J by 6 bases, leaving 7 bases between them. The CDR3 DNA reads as TGTGCCAGCAGCTTAGTAGGGTTCGAGCAGTACTTC. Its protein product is CASSLVGFEQYF.

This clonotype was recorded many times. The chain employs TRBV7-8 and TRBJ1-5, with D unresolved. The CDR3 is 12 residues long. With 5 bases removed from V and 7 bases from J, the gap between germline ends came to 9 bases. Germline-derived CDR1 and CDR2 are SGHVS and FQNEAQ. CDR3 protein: CASSLGDQPQHF. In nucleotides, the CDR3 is TGTGCCAGCAGCCTTGGCGACCAGCCCCAGCATTTT.

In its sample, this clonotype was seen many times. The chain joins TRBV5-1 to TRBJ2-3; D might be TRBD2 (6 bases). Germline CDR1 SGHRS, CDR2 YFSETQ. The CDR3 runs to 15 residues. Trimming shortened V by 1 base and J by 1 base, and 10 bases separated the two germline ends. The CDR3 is CASSLLAPGTDTQYF. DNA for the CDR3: TGCGCCAGCAGCTTGCTAGCGCCCGGCACAGATACGCAGTATTTT.

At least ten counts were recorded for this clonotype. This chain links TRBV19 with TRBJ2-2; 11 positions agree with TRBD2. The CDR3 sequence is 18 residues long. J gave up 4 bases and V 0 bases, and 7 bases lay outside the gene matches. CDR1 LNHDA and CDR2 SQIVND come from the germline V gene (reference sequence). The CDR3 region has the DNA TGTGCCAGTAGTATAGACAGACTAGCGGGACTCCTCACCGGGGAGCTGTTTTTT. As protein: CASSIDRLAGLLTGELFF.

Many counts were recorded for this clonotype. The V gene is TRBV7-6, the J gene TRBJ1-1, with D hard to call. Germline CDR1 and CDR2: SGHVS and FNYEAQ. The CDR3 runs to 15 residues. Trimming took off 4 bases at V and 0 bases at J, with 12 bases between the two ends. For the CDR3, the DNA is TGTGCCAGCAGCTCATCCCTGGATGTGAACACTGAAGCTTTCTTT. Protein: CASSSSLDVNTEAFF.

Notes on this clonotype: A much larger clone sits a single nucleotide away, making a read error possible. Here the CDR3 reads CASSFWGASYKEQFF. CDR3 sequence (DNA): TGTGCCAGCAGCTTCTGGGGGGCATCCTACAAAGAGCAGTTCTTC. V is TRBV5-4 and J is TRBJ2-1, with D possibly being TRBD1 or TRBD2 (6 bases each). The CDR3 is 15 residues long. Germline CDR1 is SGHNT and CDR2 is YYREEE (reference sequence).

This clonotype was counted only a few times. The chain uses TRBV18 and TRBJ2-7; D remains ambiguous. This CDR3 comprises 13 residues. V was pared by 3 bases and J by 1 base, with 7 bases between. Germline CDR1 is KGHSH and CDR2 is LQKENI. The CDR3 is CASSPTLSYEQYF. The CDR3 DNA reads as TGTGCCAGCTCACCCACATTATCCTACGAGCAGTACTTC.

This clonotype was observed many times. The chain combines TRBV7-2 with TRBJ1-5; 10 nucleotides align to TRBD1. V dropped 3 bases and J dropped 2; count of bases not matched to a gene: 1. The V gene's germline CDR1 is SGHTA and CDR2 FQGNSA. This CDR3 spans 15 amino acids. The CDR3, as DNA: TGTGCCAGCAGCTTCGGGACAGGGGGCAATCAGCCCCAGCATTTT. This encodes CASSFGTGGNQPQHF.

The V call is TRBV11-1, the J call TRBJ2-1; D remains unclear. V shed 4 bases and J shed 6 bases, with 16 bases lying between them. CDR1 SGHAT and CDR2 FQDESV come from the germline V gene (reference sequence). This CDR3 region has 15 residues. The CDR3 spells CASSSSPGSGNEQFF. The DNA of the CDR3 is TGTGCCAGCAGCTCGAGTCCAGGTTCGGGCAATGAGCAGTTCTTC.

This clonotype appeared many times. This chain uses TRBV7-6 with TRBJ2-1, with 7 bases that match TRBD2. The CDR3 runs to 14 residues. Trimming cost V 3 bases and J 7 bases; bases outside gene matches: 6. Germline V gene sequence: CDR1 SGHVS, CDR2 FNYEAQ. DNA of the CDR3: TGTGCCAGCAGCTTCAGCGACGGGGGGAATGAGCAGTTCTTC. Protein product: CASSFSDGGNEQFF.

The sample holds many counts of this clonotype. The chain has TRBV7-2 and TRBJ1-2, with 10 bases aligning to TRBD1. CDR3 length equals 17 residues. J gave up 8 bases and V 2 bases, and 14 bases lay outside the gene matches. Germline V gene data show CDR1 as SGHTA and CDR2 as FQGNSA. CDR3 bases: TGTGCCAGCAGCTTAAGGGCCGTGACAGGGGGCAGGCGAGGCTACACCTTC. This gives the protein CASSLRAVTGGRRGYTF.

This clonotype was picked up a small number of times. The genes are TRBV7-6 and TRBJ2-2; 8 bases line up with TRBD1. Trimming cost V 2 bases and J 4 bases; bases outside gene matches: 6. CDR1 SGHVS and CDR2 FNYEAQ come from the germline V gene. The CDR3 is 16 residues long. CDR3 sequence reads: CASSLTWTGTTGELFF. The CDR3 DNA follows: TGTGCCAGCAGCTTAACCTGGACAGGGACCACCGGGGAGCTGTTTTTT.

The CDR3 bases are TGTGCCAGCAGTACCCTCCGACAGGGGCCATCCTACGAGCAGTACTTC. Translation: CASSTLRQGPSYEQYF. The chain employs TRBV27 and TRBJ2-7, with 8 bases aligning to TRBD1. Germline V gene data show CDR1 as MNHEY and CDR2 as SMNVEV (reference sequence). Trimming at V came to 5 bases and at J to 1 base, leaving 10 bases not matched to a gene. This CDR3 is built from 16 residues.

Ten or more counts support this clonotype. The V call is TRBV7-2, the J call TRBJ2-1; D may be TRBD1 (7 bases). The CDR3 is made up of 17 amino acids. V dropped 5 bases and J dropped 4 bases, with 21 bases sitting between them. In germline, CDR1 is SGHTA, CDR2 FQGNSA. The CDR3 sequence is CASSRRQGLSFYNEQFF. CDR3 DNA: TGTGCCAGCAGCCGGAGACAGGGACTTTCTTTTTACAATGAGCAGTTCTTC. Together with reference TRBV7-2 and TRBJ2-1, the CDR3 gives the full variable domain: GAGVSQSPSNKVTEKGKDVELRCDPISGHTALYWYRQSLGQGLEFLIYFQGNSAPDKSGLPSDRFSAERTGGSVSTLTIQRTQQEDSAVYLCASSRRQGLSFYNEQFFGPGTRLTVL.

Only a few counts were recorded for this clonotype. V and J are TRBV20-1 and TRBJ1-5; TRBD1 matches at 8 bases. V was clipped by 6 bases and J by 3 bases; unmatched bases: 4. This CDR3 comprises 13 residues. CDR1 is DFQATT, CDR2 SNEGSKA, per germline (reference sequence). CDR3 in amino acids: CSAQTGDNQPQHF. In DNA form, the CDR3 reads TGCAGTGCGCAGACAGGGGACAATCAGCCCCAGCATTTT.

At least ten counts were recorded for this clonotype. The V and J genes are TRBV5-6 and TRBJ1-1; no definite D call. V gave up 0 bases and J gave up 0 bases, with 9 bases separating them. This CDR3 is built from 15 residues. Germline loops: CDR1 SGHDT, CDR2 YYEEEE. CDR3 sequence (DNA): TGTGCCAGCAGCTTGGTAGCAGCCCTGAACACTGAAGCTTTCTTT. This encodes CASSLVAALNTEAFF.

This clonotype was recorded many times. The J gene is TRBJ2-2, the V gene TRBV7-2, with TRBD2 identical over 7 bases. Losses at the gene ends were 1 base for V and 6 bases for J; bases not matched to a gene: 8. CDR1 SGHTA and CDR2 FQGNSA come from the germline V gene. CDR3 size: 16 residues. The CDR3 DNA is TGTGCCAGCAGCTTAGTCAGCGGGAAGGTCGCCGGGGAGCTGTTTTTT. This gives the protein CASSLVSGKVAGELFF.

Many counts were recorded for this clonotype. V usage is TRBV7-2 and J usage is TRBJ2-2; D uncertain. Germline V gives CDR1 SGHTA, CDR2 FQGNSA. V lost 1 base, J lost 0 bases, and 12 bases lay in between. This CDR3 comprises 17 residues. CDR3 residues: CASSLVASKANTGELFF. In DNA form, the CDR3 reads TGTGCCAGCAGCTTAGTGGCGAGCAAAGCGAACACCGGGGAGCTGTTTTTT.

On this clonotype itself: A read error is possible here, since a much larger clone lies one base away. The CDR3 here is CVSSQTGSRSTRQYF. In nucleotides, the CDR3 is TGTGTCAGCAGCCAAACCGGGAGCAGATCTACGAGGCAGTACTTC. This rearrangement joins TRBV14 to TRBJ2-7; D possibly corresponds to TRBD2 (6 bases). This CDR3 is 15 amino acids long. CDR1 SGHDN and CDR2 FVKESK come from the germline V gene.

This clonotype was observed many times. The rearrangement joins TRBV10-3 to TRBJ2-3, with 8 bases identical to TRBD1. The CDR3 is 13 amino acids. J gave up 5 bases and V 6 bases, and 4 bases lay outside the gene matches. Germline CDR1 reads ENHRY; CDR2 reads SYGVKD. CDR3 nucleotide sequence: TGTGCCATCAGACAACAGGGGGTAGATACGCAGTATTTT. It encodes CAIRQQGVDTQYF.

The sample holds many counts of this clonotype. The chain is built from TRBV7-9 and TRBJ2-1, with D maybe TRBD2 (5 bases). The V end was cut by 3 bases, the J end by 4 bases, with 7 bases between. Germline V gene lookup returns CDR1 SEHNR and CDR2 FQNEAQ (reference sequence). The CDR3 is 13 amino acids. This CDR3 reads CASSFTRYNEQFF. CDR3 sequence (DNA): TGTGCCAGCAGCTTTACTAGATACAATGAGCAGTTCTTC.

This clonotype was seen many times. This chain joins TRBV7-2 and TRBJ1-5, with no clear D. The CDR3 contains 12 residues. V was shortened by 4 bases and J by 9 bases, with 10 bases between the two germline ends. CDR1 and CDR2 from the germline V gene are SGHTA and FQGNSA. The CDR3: CASSSGPGPQHF. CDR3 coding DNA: TGTGCCAGCAGCTCCGGGCCGGGGCCCCAGCATTTT.

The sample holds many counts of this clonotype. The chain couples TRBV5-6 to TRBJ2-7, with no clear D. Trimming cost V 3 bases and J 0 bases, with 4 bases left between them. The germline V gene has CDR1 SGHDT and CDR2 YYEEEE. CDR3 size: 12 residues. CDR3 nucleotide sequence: TGTGCCAGCAGCTCTCTCTCCTACGAGCAGTACTTC. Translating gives CASSSLSYEQYF. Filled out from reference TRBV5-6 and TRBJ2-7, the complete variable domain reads DAGVTQSPTHLIKTRGQQVTLRCSPKSGHDTVSWYQQALGQGPQFIFQYYEEEERQRGNFPDRFSGHQFPNYSSELNVNALLLGDSALYLCASSSLSYEQYFGPGTRLTVT.

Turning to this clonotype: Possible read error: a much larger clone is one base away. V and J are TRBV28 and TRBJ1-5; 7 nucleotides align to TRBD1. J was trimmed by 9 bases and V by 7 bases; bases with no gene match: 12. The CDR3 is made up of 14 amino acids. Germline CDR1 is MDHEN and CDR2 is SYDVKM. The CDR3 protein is CASNRLQGWGPQHF. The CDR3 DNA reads TGTGCCAGCAACCGTCTACAGGGGTGGGGGCCCCAGCATTTT.

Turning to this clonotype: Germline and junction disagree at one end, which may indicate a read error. The CDR3 region is CASSSSGRAFLDLDEQIF. The CDR3 DNA reads TGTGCCAGCAGTTCTAGCGGGAGGGCCTTCCTGGACCTTGATGAGCAGATCTTC. V is TRBV28 and J is TRBJ2-1; 12 bases are shared with TRBD2. The germline gives CDR1 MDHEN, CDR2 SYDVKM. This CDR3 is 18 amino acids long.

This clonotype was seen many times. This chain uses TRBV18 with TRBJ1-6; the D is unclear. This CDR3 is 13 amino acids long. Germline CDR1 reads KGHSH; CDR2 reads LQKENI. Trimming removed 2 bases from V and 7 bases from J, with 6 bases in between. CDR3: CASSPSENSPLHF. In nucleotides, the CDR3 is TGTGCCAGCTCACCATCTGAGAATTCACCCCTCCACTTT.

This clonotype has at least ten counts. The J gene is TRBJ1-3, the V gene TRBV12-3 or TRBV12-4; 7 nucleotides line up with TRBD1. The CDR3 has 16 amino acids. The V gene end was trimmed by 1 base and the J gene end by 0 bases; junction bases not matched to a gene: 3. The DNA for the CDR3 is TGTGCCAGCAGTTTAGGGACAGGCGGCTCTGGAAACACCATATATTTT. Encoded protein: CASSLGTGGSGNTIYF.